This T cell receptor (beta chain) was profiled in a study of Graves' ophthalmopathy and Graves' hyperthyroidism (dated 2018 in TCRdb). About the study as a whole: Peripheral blood was collected at initial diagnosis, prior to any treatment. An independent validation cohort comprised 18 hyperthyroidism patients and 15 to 17 patients who later progressed from hyperthyroidism to ophthalmopathy. In over 5 hyperthyroidism patients, the T-cell repertoire of thyroid tissue was compared with the T-cell repertoire of blood. The study used signatures of the TCR beta repertoire to tell Graves' ophthalmopathy apart from Graves' hyperthyroidism and to predict which patients would progress to ophthalmopathy. In total, some 140 blood samples were TCR-sequenced: some 40 ophthalmopathy, about 75 hyperthyroidism and some 17 hyperthyroidism-to-ophthalmopathy patients. After sampling, hyperthyroidism patients received methimazole starting at 30 mg daily, and ophthalmopathy patients received high-dose intravenous methylprednisolone. To explore V-J signatures that distinguish ophthalmopathy from hyperthyroidism, a discovery set of 95 to 100 patients was enrolled, made up of about 40 with ophthalmopathy and around 57 with stable hyperthyroidism.

This clonotype occurred many times. Its specific antigen is unknown. No per-base quality is available; no much larger clone lies one base away. Germline trimming amounts to 2 bases on V and 4 bases on J, with 6 as the count of junction bases outside the gene matches. The CDR3, from cysteine to phenylalanine, totals 16 residues. The DNA shown is the 48-base CDR3, in frame from base 1. CDR1 and CDR2 are drawn from the germline V gene: SGHAT, FQNNGV. Findings and caveats that apply to the study as a whole: Most of the expanded thyroid clonotypes with a frequency above 0.001 were also detected in blood, and it was suggested that the thyroid immune response may be reflected by blood repertoires. In validation, the model predicted ophthalmopathy progression with more than 70% sensitivity and 72.22% specificity; more than ten predicted patients were CT-confirmed with GO in a median of roughly 6.8 months. In cross-validation, the 13-signature model distinguished ophthalmopathy from stable hyperthyroidism with 87.88% sensitivity and around 83% specificity, while in the test set the corresponding values were roughly 80% and 75%. Sample size was not statistically predetermined, and group allocation was not concealed from the investigators.

The ophthalmopathy patients had moderately to severely active disease, with a Clinical Activity Score of 3 or higher, a NOSPECS grade of 4 or higher, and a disease duration of less than 3 months. Anyone with other autoimmune diseases, uncontrolled infections, pregnancy or lactation was excluded from the study. Diagnosis was based on clinical symptoms, serum thyroxine, TRAb, thyroid ultrasound and orbital computed tomography. PBMCs were isolated from about 9.2 ml of fresh peripheral blood by Ficoll-Paque density gradient centrifugation. Total RNA was extracted with Trizol reagent and quality-checked on an Agilent 2100 Bioanalyzer. TCR beta CDR3 regions were amplified from RNA transcripts for repertoire sequencing. The first round was an RT-PCR using HTBI primers with the Qiagen OneStep RT-PCR kit, and this first round was followed by a second-round multiplex PCR, then size selection and purification. Libraries were sequenced on an Illumina HiSeq2000 using paired-end 100 bp reads. The original methods were these. Reads were processed with SOAPnuke, discarding reads with adapters, uncalled bases, mean Phred below 15, or no exact constant-primer or identifier match. COPE v1.2.5 was used to merge high-quality paired reads. Each unique nucleotide sequence was defined as a clonotype, and clonotypes were aligned to IMGT TRB V, D and J references with MiTCR v1.1. The analysis was limited to V-J combinations with a frequency above 0.0001, which together covered about 99% of the repertoires. For each V-J combination, a TCR clonal expansion and chaos score was defined as the ratio of F50 clonal expansion to chaos observed in the TCRdist matrix. Welch's t-statistics and random forest were used to reduce features to over ten V-J combinations, which were fed into a naive Bayes classifier. The similarity between thyroid and blood repertoires was quantified using the Morisita-Horn index. TCRdb applied fastp at Q25 and MiXCR to the public reads, then kept only in-frame beta chains. When rows share a CDR3 protein, they turn into one entry using the most common DNA and genes. These V and J calls originate from TCRdb's pipeline instead of the authors' own analysis. The sample table shows 350,000 or so distinct CDR3 sequences, and 17% are seen once. Jointly, the top ten make up roughly an eighth of the sample.

The sequence links TRBV11-2 to TRBJ2-5, with 11 bases aligning to TRBD2. Sequenced: peripheral blood. This receptor was taken from an adult man with Graves' ophthalmopathy. The CDR3 protein: CASSLSLTSGRETQYF. The nucleotide sequence is given as TGTGCCAGCAGCTTATCCCTAACTAGCGGGAGAGAGACCCAGTACTTC.